Listed below are T cell receptor beta chains from one sample, sequenced in a study of blood T cell repertoires in COVID-19. Sequenced by immunoSEQ multiplex PCR; TCRdb stores in-frame clones only, minus some. The data show approximately 150,000 clones, with more than 65% seen just once and 3.5% to 4.5% held by the top ten. The sample consisted of peripheral blood. The receptors were gathered from a man between 60 and 75 years old with acute or convalescent COVID-19. CDR3s include the opening cysteine and the closing phenylalanine or tryptophan. A D gene is named only where the DNA matches it firmly. For some rows the clone size is stated as once, few or many, or as a class when expanded; others skip it.

D	V	J	size	CDR3	DNA
NA	TRBV28	TRBJ2-3	NA	CASGQGVPSTDTQYF	TGTGCCAGCGGCCAAGGGGTACCTAGCACAGATACGCAGTATTTT
TRBD2	TRBV18	TRBJ2-3	NA	CASSPLAGEGTDTQYF	TGTGCCAGCTCACCCTTAGCGGGAGAAGGAACAGATACGCAGTATTTT
NA	TRBV7-2	TRBJ2-7	few	CASSPGYYEQYF	TGTGCCAGCAGCCCAGGCTACTACGAGCAGTACTTC
TRBD2	TRBV5-4	TRBJ2-5	NA	CASSLGEGLLETQYF	TGTGCCAGCAGCTTGGGGGAGGGACTCTTGGAGACCCAGTACTTC
TRBD2	TRBV20-1	TRBJ2-3	NA	CSASTGLAAITQYF	TGCAGTGCTAGTACGGGACTAGCAGCTATAACGCAGTATTTT
NA	TRBV19	TRBJ1-5	once	CASSIAGYRNQPQHF	TGTGCCAGTAGTATAGCAGGGTACCGTAATCAGCCCCAGCATTTT
NA	TRBV4-1	TRBJ1-2	NA	CASSQAGAGGGYTF	TGCGCCAGCAGCCAAGCGGGTGCCGGGGGTGGCTACACCTTC
NA	TRBV9	TRBJ1-1	NA	CASSVEGQGLNTEAFF	TGTGCCAGCAGCGTAGAGGGGCAGGGTTTGAACACTGAAGCTTTCTTT
TRBD1	TRBV7-9	TRBJ1-2	NA	CASRRGDTGTGFGYTF	TGTGCCAGCAGACGGGGAGACACCGGGACAGGGTTTGGCTACACCTTC
TRBD2	TRBV29-1	TRBJ2-7	NA	CSVSASGGYEQYF	TGCAGCGTTTCCGCTAGCGGGGGATATGAGCAGTACTTC
NA	TRBV6-5	TRBJ1-2	NA	CASTLGLSYGYTF	TGTGCCAGCACCTTGGGGCTGTCGTATGGCTACACCTTC
NA	TRBV27	TRBJ1-5	NA	CASSLWGVNQPQHF	TGTGCCAGCAGTTTATGGGGAGTCAATCAGCCCCAGCATTTT
TRBD1	TRBV2	TRBJ1-1	NA	CASSLQGAEAFF	TGTGCCAGCAGTCTACAGGGGGCTGAAGCTTTCTTT
TRBD1	TRBV30	TRBJ1-2	few	CAWSVQGDDYGYTF	TGTGCCTGGAGTGTACAGGGGGATGACTATGGCTACACCTTC
TRBD1	TRBV6-5	TRBJ2-1	NA	CASSRGTGMNNEQFF	TGTGCCAGCAGCCGGGGGACAGGGATGAACAATGAGCAGTTCTTC
TRBD1	TRBV2	TRBJ1-2	NA	CASRAGTGGGYGYTF	TGTGCCAGCAGAGCTGGGACAGGGGGCGGCTATGGCTACACCTTC
TRBD1	TRBV5-6	TRBJ1-4	NA	CASSPLTGSFEKLFF	TGTGCCAGCAGCCCCTTGACAGGGTCTTTTGAAAAACTGTTTTTT
NA	TRBV3-1/TRBV3-2	TRBJ2-7	NA	CASSAGPSASYEQYF	TGTGCCAGCAGCGCTGGTCCTAGCGCTTCCTACGAGCAGTACTTC
TRBD1	TRBV5-1	TRBJ2-3	NA	CASSWQDRTTDTQYF	TGCGCCAGCAGCTGGCAGGACAGGACCACAGATACGCAGTATTTT
NA	TRBV18	TRBJ1-1	NA	CASSREEGAWTEAFF	TGTGCCAGCTCCCGAGAGGAGGGCGCGTGGACTGAAGCTTTCTTT
TRBD1	TRBV19	TRBJ1-5	few	CASSWTGSNQPQHF	TGTGCCAGTAGTTGGACAGGCAGCAATCAGCCCCAGCATTTT
NA	TRBV11-2	TRBJ2-5	NA	CASSGPGSRETQYF	TGTGCCAGCAGCGGACCGGGGTCCCGGGAGACCCAGTACTTC
NA	TRBV28	TRBJ2-7	NA	CASSSTLEYHSYEQYF	TGTGCCAGCAGTTCCACTCTCGAATATCACTCCTACGAGCAGTACTTC
NA	TRBV7-9	TRBJ2-5	NA	CASSLAGGVETQYF	TGTGCCAGCAGCTTAGCGGGAGGAGTTGAGACCCAGTACTTC
TRBD1	TRBV6-5	TRBJ2-3	NA	CASSFGTGGTDTQYF	TGTGCCAGCAGTTTTGGGACAGGGGGCACAGATACGCAGTATTTT
TRBD2	TRBV5-1	TRBJ2-1	once	CASSSPRGSGSMNEQFF	TGCGCCAGCAGCTCCCCTCGTGGTAGCGGGAGTATGAATGAGCAGTTCTTC
NA	TRBV5-8	TRBJ2-5	NA	CASSFRVISRVETQYF	TGTGCCAGCAGCTTTCGCGTAATCAGCAGGGTGGAGACCCAGTACTTC
TRBD1	TRBV7-9	TRBJ2-2	NA	CASSPGQGQQRNTGELFF	TGTGCCAGCAGCCCTGGACAGGGCCAGCAGAGAAACACCGGGGAGCTGTTTTTT
TRBD2	TRBV5-4	TRBJ2-1	NA	CASSSSGESYNEQFF	TGTGCCAGCAGCTCCAGCGGGGAATCCTACAATGAGCAGTTCTTC
NA	TRBV7-9	TRBJ2-3	NA	CASSSVAASTDTQYF	TGTGCCAGCAGCTCGGTAGCAGCATCCACAGATACGCAGTATTTT
TRBD2	TRBV5-1	TRBJ2-1	NA	CASSLGLAGDEQFF	TGCGCCAGCAGCTTGGGTCTAGCGGGAGACGAGCAGTTCTTC
NA	TRBV18	TRBJ2-7	NA	CASSPPRREYEQYF	TGTGCCAGCTCACCCCCTCGTCGGGAGTACGAGCAGTACTTC
TRBD2	TRBV19	TRBJ2-7	NA	CASSTGGLAGDSYEQYF	TGTGCCAGTAGTACGGGGGGACTAGCGGGGGACTCCTACGAGCAGTACTTC
TRBD2	TRBV5-1	TRBJ2-1	NA	CASRRLAGGDNEQFF	TGCGCCAGCCGAAGACTAGCGGGAGGGGACAATGAGCAGTTCTTC
TRBD2	TRBV5-8	TRBJ2-3	NA	CASSGGLAGAGDTQYF	TGTGCCAGCAGCGGTGGACTAGCGGGAGCTGGAGATACGCAGTATTTT
TRBD1	TRBV19	TRBJ1-1	NA	CASSTRTGGENTEAFF	TGTGCCAGTAGTACGAGGACAGGGGGCGAGAACACTGAAGCTTTCTTT
TRBD2	TRBV6-1	TRBJ2-3	NA	CASSDAGARTDTQYF	TGTGCCAGCAGTGATGCGGGAGCGCGCACAGATACGCAGTATTTT
NA	TRBV3-1/TRBV3-2	TRBJ2-5	NA	CASSQDSATEYQETQYF	TGTGCCAGCAGCCAAGATAGTGCTACCGAGTACCAAGAGACCCAGTACTTC
NA	TRBV11-2	TRBJ2-7	many	CASSFGQSYEQYF	TGTGCCAGCAGCTTTGGGCAGTCCTACGAGCAGTACTTC
NA	TRBV5-6	TRBJ2-7	NA	CASSLGFSSYEQYF	TGTGCCAGCAGCTTGGGGTTCAGTTCCTACGAGCAGTACTTC
TRBD1	TRBV19	TRBJ2-5	NA	CASGRQGSFQETQYF	TGTGCCAGTGGAAGACAGGGGTCGTTCCAAGAGACCCAGTACTTC
TRBD1	TRBV10-2	TRBJ2-7	NA	CASSEFGQGSYEQYF	TGCGCCAGCAGTGAGTTTGGACAGGGGTCCTACGAGCAGTACTTC
TRBD1	TRBV24-1	TRBJ2-3	NA	CATSDPPGQGPDTQYF	TGTGCCACCAGTGACCCACCTGGACAGGGGCCGGATACGCAGTATTTT
NA	TRBV10-3	TRBJ1-1	NA	CAMGKGVNTEAFF	TGTGCCATGGGCAAAGGGGTAAACACTGAAGCTTTCTTT
NA	TRBV7-2	TRBJ1-2	many	CASSLDPSGSYGYTF	TGTGCCAGCAGCTTAGATCCTAGCGGGAGTTATGGCTACACCTTC
NA	TRBV5-6	TRBJ2-3	NA	CASSSARTQYF	TGTGCCAGCAGCTCCGCCCGGACGCAGTATTTT
NA	TRBV6-5	TRBJ1-6	NA	CASTDGLFSPLHF	TGTGCCAGCACCGATGGACTTTTTTCACCCCTCCACTTT
TRBD2	TRBV10-1	TRBJ2-1	NA	CASSAGTSGNHEQFF	TGCGCCAGCAGTGCCGGGACTAGCGGGAATCATGAGCAGTTCTTC
NA	TRBV2	TRBJ1-4	NA	CASSQRVTNEKLFF	TGTGCCAGCAGTCAGAGGGTAACTAATGAAAAACTGTTTTTT
NA	TRBV7-9	TRBJ2-6	NA	CASSPPGGPGANVLTF	TGTGCCAGCAGCCCCCCGGGGGGCCCTGGGGCCAACGTCCTGACTTTC
TRBD1	TRBV18	TRBJ1-5	NA	CASSLGQDQPQHF	TGTGCCAGCTCACTCGGACAGGACCAGCCCCAGCATTTT
NA	TRBV6-5	TRBJ2-1	NA	CASSYPPEQGQFF	TGTGCCAGCAGTTACCCGCCGGAACAGGGACAGTTCTTC
NA	TRBV28	TRBJ2-2	once	CASSLRGSGRTGELFF	TGTGCCAGCAGTTTAAGAGGGAGTGGTAGGACCGGGGAGCTGTTTTTT
TRBD2	TRBV10-1	TRBJ2-5	NA	CARTSGMLVSQETQYF	TGCGCCCGTACTAGCGGGATGTTAGTAAGTCAAGAGACCCAGTACTTC
NA	TRBV5-1	TRBJ2-2	once	CASRYPSEPRELFF	TGCGCCAGCAGGTACCCTAGCGAGCCTCGGGAGCTGTTTTTT
NA	TRBV18	TRBJ1-6	once	CASSPPGKSSYNSPLHF	TGTGCCAGCTCACCACCCGGGAAGTCCTCCTATAATTCACCCCTCCACTTT
NA	TRBV27	TRBJ1-5	NA	CASAPRDQPQHF	TGTGCCAGCGCCCCCAGGGATCAGCCCCAGCATTTT